This is a list of T cell receptor beta chains from one sample in a study of control samples from healthy donors and cancer patients. Only in-frame clones appear in the TCRdb table, and some are missing; sequencing was by immunoSEQ multiplex PCR. The sample includes 100,000 to 150,000 clones, around 92% of them seen just once. Sequencing input: PBMCs. The receptors derive from a man aged 80 or over with head and neck cancer. Both conserved end residues are part of each CDR3. D genes are given only for firm matches. Clone size is not always given. Where it is, it says once, few, many or a class for expanded clones.

d_gene	v_gene	abundance	j_gene	CDR3nt	CDR3aa
TRBD1	TRBV6-6	-	TRBJ1-2	TGTGCCAGCACCCATGGGGAGGGGGCGCGGGGCTACACCTTC	CASTHGEGARGYTF
TRBD2	TRBV5-4	-	TRBJ2-2	TGTGCCAGCAGCGGAGGACTAGCGGGTCTTGCTGGGGAGCTGTTTTTT	CASSGGLAGLAGELFF
-	TRBV2	-	TRBJ1-3	TGTGCCAGCAGCCGAGGGAGCTCTGGAAACACCATATATTTT	CASSRGSSGNTIYF
-	TRBV5-1	-	TRBJ1-1	TGCGCCAGCAGCTCCCAAGGGGTGGGGAACACTGAAGCTTTCTTT	CASSSQGVGNTEAFF
TRBD1	TRBV7-2	-	TRBJ2-2	TGTGCCAGCAGCTTAGAACAGGGGGCAAGGTGGGGCGGGGAGCTGTTTTTT	CASSLEQGARWGGELFF
-	TRBV11-2	-	TRBJ1-1	TGTGCCAGCAGCTTAGACTTGGTCACTGAAGCTTTCTTT	CASSLDLVTEAFF
-	TRBV7-2	-	TRBJ1-2	TGTGCCAGCAGCTCCCGGACAGAACATGGCTACACCTTC	CASSSRTEHGYTF
-	TRBV29-1	-	TRBJ2-2	TGCAGCATTCGAGGGGGCACCGGGGAGCTGTTTTTT	CSIRGGTGELFF
-	TRBV3-1/TRBV3-2	-	TRBJ2-5	TGTGCCAGCAGCCAAGGGTCTTGGACCCCCGAGGAGACCCAGTACTTC	CASSQGSWTPEETQYF
-	TRBV18	-	TRBJ1-4	TGTGCCAGCTCACCAAGGGGACTGACTAATGAAAAACTGTTTTTT	CASSPRGLTNEKLFF
TRBD1	TRBV19	-	TRBJ2-5	TGTGCCAGTAGTATGAGGACAGGACGTAACTCAGAGACCCAGTACTTC	CASSMRTGRNSETQYF
-	TRBV9	-	TRBJ1-2	TGTGCCAGCAGCGTAGATACCGCCTACTATGGCTACACCTTC	CASSVDTAYYGYTF
-	TRBV18	-	TRBJ2-7	TGTGCCAGCTCACCACCGGGAGCCAGAATATACGAGCAGTACTTC	CASSPPGARIYEQYF
-	TRBV12-3/TRBV12-4	-	TRBJ1-2	TGTGCCAGCAGTCGACTAGGGGGGGATGGCTACACCTTC	CASSRLGGDGYTF
-	TRBV19	-	TRBJ1-5	TGTGCCAGTAGTATAGATTTAGGCAATCAGCCCCAGCATTTT	CASSIDLGNQPQHF
TRBD1	TRBV6-5	-	TRBJ1-2	TGTGCCAGCAGTTACCACGGACAGGGCTATGGCTACACCTTC	CASSYHGQGYGYTF
-	TRBV19	once	TRBJ2-1	TGTGCCAGTAACCCCTTGGACGGGAACAATGAGCAGTTCTTC	CASNPLDGNNEQFF
TRBD1	TRBV6-2/TRBV6-3	-	TRBJ2-7	TGTGCCAGCAGTCGACAGGGAAGGCGCGGCGAGCAGTACTTC	CASSRQGRRGEQYF
-	TRBV5-1	-	TRBJ1-1	TGCGCCAGCAGCCCGACAGCAGGAGTCACTGAAGCTTTCTTT	CASSPTAGVTEAFF
TRBD2	TRBV7-8	-	TRBJ2-7	TGTGCCAGCAGCCGAGCAGCGGGAATCTACGAGCAGTACTTC	CASSRAAGIYEQYF